The 21 T cell receptor beta chains below come from one sample, sequenced in a study of T cell responses to AZD1222 COVID-19 vaccine. Generated by immunoSEQ multiplex PCR, the TCRdb table keeps only in-frame clones and is missing some. The sample has about 140,000 clones, 80% to 90% seen once. The sample was peripheral blood, taken on day 0 of AZD1222 vaccination. The source of these receptors is an adult in good health.

This clone has a single count. The chain employs TRBV19 and TRBJ2-1; 9 nucleotides align to TRBD2. V trimming: 3 bases; J trimming: 6 bases; junction bases outside the gene matches: 12. Germline CDR1 LNHDA, CDR2 SQIVND (reference sequence). This CDR3 contains 17 residues. The CDR3 loop reads CASSIPPRGRASNEQFF. CDR3 DNA: TGTGCCAGTAGTATCCCTCCCCGCGGGAGGGCTAGCAATGAGCAGTTCTTC.

CDR3 region: CAWKATFGYTF. The CDR3 DNA sequence: TGTGCCTGGAAAGCTACGTTTGGCTACACCTTC. The genes are TRBV30 and TRBJ1-2; D not certain. The germline CDR1 and CDR2 sequences are GTSNPN and SVGIG (reference sequence). V shed 4 bases and J shed 7 bases, with 10 bases lying between them. The CDR3 is 11 amino acids.

The J gene is TRBJ1-6, the V gene TRBV24-1; D is unresolved. The CDR3 spans 17 residues. Trimming removed 4 bases at V and 9 bases at J, with 21 bases between. Per germline, CDR1 KGHDR and CDR2 SFDVKD. The CDR3 DNA sequence: TGTGCCACCAGTGAAATCGGCACCGTTACCCTTGGTTCACCCCTCCACTTT. Protein product: CATSEIGTVTLGSPLHF.

The chain carries TRBV3-1 (or the pseudogene TRBV3-2) and TRBJ2-2, with D possibly TRBD1 on 7 matching bases. The CDR3 is 16 residues long. V lost 4 bases, J lost 2 bases, and 14 bases lay in between. Germline assignment: CDR1 LGHDT and CDR2 YNNKEL (reference sequence). Here the CDR3 reads CASSLRQGGNTGELFF. The CDR3 DNA is TGTGCCAGCAGCCTTAGACAGGGAGGCAACACCGGGGAGCTGTTTTTT.

This clone has a single count. The chain combines TRBV18 with TRBJ1-1, with D possibly being TRBD1 (5 bases). This CDR3 region has 15 residues. CDR1 is KGHSH, CDR2 LQKENI, per germline. V lost 1 base and J lost 3, with 12 bases in between. CDR3 sequence reads: CASSPLPGTDTEAFF. For the CDR3, the DNA is TGTGCCAGCTCACCACTTCCAGGGACGGACACTGAAGCTTTCTTT.

V and J are TRBV7-2 and TRBJ2-7, with 7 bases fitting TRBD1. Germline CDR1 reads SGHTA; CDR2 reads FQGNSA. CDR3 length: 15 residues. The trim removed 5 bases at V and 0 bases at J, leaving 7 bases unmatched. In DNA, the CDR3 is TGTGCCAGCAGCCCTAGGACAGGCCGCTCCTACGAGCAGTACTTC. This translates into CASSPRTGRSYEQYF.

The CDR3 sequence is CSASWGRSRTDTQYF. CDR3 bases: TGCAGTGCTAGTTGGGGGCGATCCCGCACAGATACGCAGTATTTT. This sequence joins TRBV20-1 and TRBJ2-3; possibly TRBD1 for D (6 bases). V was cut by 3 bases and J by 1 base, with 14 bases left in between. CDR3 length equals 15 residues. Germline loops: CDR1 DFQATT, CDR2 SNEGSKA (reference sequence).

V is TRBV21-1 and J is TRBJ2-1. TRBV21-1 is flagged as a pseudogene. The CDR3 spans 12 residues. Here the CDR3 DNA reads TGTGCCAGCAGCAAAGAGGGTCAGGAGCAGTTCTTC. Its translation: CASSKEGQEQFF.

This clone was counted a few times. V and J are TRBV5-4 and TRBJ2-1, with 10 nucleotides matching TRBD2. V was pared by 2 bases and J by 0 bases, with 11 bases of the junction left unmatched. The CDR3 sequence is 19 residues long. The germline V gene encodes CDR1 SGHNT and CDR2 YYREEE (reference sequence). The DNA of the CDR3 is TGTGCCAGCAGCTTACAGGGGATTGTAGCGGGAGGCTCCTACAATGAGCAGTTCTTC. It codes for CASSLQGIVAGGSYNEQFF.

V and J are TRBV9 and TRBJ2-1; 9 nucleotides agree with TRBD1. There are 19 residues in the CDR3. V trimming: 1 base; J trimming: 2 bases; junction bases outside the gene matches: 13. Germline values: CDR1 SGDLS, CDR2 YYNGEE. The CDR3 protein is CASSVSRTAGTGTYNEQFF. The CDR3 DNA sequence: TGTGCCAGCAGCGTAAGTAGGACGGCCGGGACAGGGACCTACAATGAGCAGTTCTTC.

The genes are TRBV7-6 and TRBJ2-7, with a possible D match to TRBD2 (6 bases). The V end lost 5 bases, the J end lost 7 bases, and 9 bases lay between the germline ends. Germline V gives CDR1 SGHVS, CDR2 FNYEAQ. The length of the CDR3 is 11 residues. The CDR3 loop is CASSHGGEQYF. The CDR3 bases are TGTGCCAGCAGCCACGGGGGTGAGCAGTACTTC. The complete variable domain, with remaining parts taken from reference TRBV7-6 and TRBJ2-7, reads GAGVSQSPRYKVTKRGQDVALRCDPISGHVSLYWYRQALGQGPEFLTYFNYEAQQDKSGLPNDRFSAERPEGSISTLTIQRTEQRDSAMYRCASSHGGEQYFGPGTRLTVT.

V is TRBV15 and J is TRBJ2-3, with unresolved D. V shed 4 bases and J shed 6 bases, with 11 bases lying between them. The CDR3 length is 13 residues. CDR1 and CDR2 (germline): LNHNV, YYDKDF (reference sequence). The CDR3 is CATSKGPPDTQYF. CDR3 bases: TGTGCCACCAGCAAGGGCCCTCCGGATACGCAGTATTTT.

The chain has TRBV2 and TRBJ1-1; D uncertain. This CDR3 is 13 amino acids long. Between the trimmed V and J ends, which lost 6 bases and 2 bases, there was a span of 10 bases. Per germline, CDR1 SNHLY and CDR2 FYNNEI. The CDR3 reads CASRHRGNTEAFF. In DNA, the CDR3 is TGTGCCAGCAGACATCGGGGTAACACTGAAGCTTTCTTT.

This clone appeared a few times. The genes are TRBV28 and TRBJ2-7; 10 positions match TRBD2. The V gene end was trimmed by 5 bases and the J gene end by 2 bases; junction bases not matched to a gene: 12. Germline CDR1 reads MDHEN; CDR2 reads SYDVKM. The CDR3 is 17 amino acids. The CDR3: CASSNRTGLADTYEQYF. The CDR3 DNA reads TGTGCCAGCAGTAACCGAACCGGACTAGCGGATACCTACGAGCAGTACTTC.

Only one count was recorded for this clone. V and J are TRBV5-1 and TRBJ2-5; the D gene is possibly TRBD2 (6 bases). Trimming cost V 4 bases and J 1 base, with 17 bases left between them. The CDR3 is 16 residues long. Germline lookup yields CDR1 SGHRS and CDR2 YFSETQ. The CDR3 loop reads CASSPGVGNIQETQYF. CDR3 in DNA: TGCGCCAGCAGCCCGGGGGTCGGGAACATCCAAGAGACCCAGTACTTC.

This chain joins TRBV4-2 and TRBJ2-3; 10 bases agree with TRBD2. The CDR3 is made up of 18 amino acids. Germline V gene data show CDR1 as LGHNA and CDR2 as YNFKEQ. With 4 bases clipped from V and 2 bases from J, the junction kept 12 bases outside the gene matches. CDR3 in DNA: TGTGCCAGCAGCCCATCCGGGGCTAGCGGGGGCCCCACAGATACGCAGTATTTT. Protein sequence: CASSPSGASGGPTDTQYF.

This sequence joins TRBV10-3 and TRBJ2-2, with D possibly matching TRBD1 (5 bases). Germline V gene sequence: CDR1 ENHRY, CDR2 SYGVKD. This CDR3 is built from 15 residues. Trimming removed 2 bases from V and 3 bases from J, with 10 bases in between. The CDR3 region is CAISETGGDTGELFF. CDR3 nucleotide sequence: TGTGCCATCAGTGAGACAGGTGGGGACACCGGGGAGCTGTTTTTT.

This clone was picked up one time. V gene TRBV24-1 combines with J gene TRBJ2-2; D not resolved. Deletions cut 6 bases from V and 5 bases from J, with 9 bases between. CDR1 KGHDR and CDR2 SFDVKD come from the germline V gene. This CDR3 has 13 residues. Here the CDR3 reads CATSPTKTGELFF. The CDR3 region has the DNA TGTGCCACCAGTCCCACAAAAACCGGGGAGCTGTTTTTT.

CDR3 coding DNA: TGTGCCAGCAGCCGAGGGACGGGGGACACCTATAATTCACCCCTCCACTTT. Residues: CASSRGTGDTYNSPLHF. J is TRBJ1-6 and V is TRBV4-2; D may be TRBD1 (6 bases). The ends were cut back, 4 bases at V and 2 bases at J, with 15 bases in the middle. The V gene's germline CDR1 is LGHNA and CDR2 YNFKEQ. CDR3 length equals 17 residues.

This chain joins TRBV10-3 and TRBJ2-7, with D possibly TRBD1 on 6 matching bases. Germline CDR1 ENHRY, CDR2 SYGVKD. This CDR3 contains 15 residues. V was cut by 2 bases and J by 1 base, with 12 bases left in between. In DNA form, the CDR3 reads TGTGCCATCAGTGAGCCTACGACAGGTTCCTACGAGCAGTACTTC. This translates into CAISEPTTGSYEQYF.

The chain carries TRBV9 and TRBJ2-1; TRBD2 matches 8 bases. The CDR3 is made up of 14 amino acids. Germline loops: CDR1 SGDLS, CDR2 YYNGEE. V trimming: 1 base; J trimming: 7 bases; junction bases outside the gene matches: 4. CDR3: CASSVYSGINEQFF. CDR3 nucleotides: TGTGCCAGCAGCGTATATAGCGGGATAAATGAGCAGTTCTTC.